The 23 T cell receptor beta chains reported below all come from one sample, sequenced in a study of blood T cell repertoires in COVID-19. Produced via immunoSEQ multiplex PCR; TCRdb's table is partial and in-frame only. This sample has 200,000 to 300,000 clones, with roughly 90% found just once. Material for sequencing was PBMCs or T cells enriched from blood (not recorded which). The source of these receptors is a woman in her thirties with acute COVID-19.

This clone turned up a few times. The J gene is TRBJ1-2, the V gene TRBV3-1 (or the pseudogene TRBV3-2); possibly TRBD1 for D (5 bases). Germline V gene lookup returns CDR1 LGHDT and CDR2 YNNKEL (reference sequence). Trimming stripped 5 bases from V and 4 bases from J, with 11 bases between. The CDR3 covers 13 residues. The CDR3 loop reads CASSGDSIYGYTF. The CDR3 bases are TGTGCCAGCAGCGGAGACAGCATCTATGGCTACACCTTC.

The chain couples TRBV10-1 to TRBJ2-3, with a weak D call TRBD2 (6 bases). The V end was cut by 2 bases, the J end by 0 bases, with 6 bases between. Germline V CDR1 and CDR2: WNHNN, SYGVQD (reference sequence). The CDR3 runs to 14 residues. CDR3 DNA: TGCGCCAGCAGTGAGGCGGGAAGCACAGATACGCAGTATTTT. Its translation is CASSEAGSTDTQYF.

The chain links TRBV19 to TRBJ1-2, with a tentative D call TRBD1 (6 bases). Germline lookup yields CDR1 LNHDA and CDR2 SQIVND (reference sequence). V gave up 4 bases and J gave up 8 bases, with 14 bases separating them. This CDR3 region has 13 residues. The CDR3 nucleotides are TGTGCCAGTAGTACCAGGACAGCCAGCGGCTACACCTTC. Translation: CASSTRTASGYTF.

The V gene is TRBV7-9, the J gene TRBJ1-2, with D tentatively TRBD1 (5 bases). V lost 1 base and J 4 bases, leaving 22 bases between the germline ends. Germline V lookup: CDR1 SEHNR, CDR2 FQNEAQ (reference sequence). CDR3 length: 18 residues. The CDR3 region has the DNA TGTGCCAGCAGCTTAGAAGCCCCTTTTCGGGGGGACGGCTATGGCTACACCTTC. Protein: CASSLEAPFRGDGYGYTF.

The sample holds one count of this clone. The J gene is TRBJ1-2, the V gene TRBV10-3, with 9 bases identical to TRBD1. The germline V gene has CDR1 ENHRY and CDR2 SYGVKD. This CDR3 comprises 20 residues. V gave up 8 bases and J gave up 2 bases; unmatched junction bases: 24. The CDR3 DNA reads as TGTGCCATCGGTAGGACCCCCCCTAAAGCCGGGACAGGGTTAAACTATGGCTACACCTTC. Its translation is CAIGRTPPKAGTGLNYGYTF.

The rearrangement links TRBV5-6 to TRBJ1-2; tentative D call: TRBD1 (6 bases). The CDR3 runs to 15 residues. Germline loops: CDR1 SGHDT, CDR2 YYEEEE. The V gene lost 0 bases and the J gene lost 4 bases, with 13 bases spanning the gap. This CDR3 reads CASSLDSQGRYGYTF. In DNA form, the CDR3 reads TGTGCCAGCAGCTTGGATTCGCAGGGGCGCTATGGCTACACCTTC.

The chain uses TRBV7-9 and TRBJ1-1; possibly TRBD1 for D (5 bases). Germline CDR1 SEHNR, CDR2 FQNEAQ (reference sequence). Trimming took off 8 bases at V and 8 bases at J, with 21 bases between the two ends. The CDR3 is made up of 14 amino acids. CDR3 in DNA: TGTGCCAGCGAACAGGCCCCGAGCTTAAAGGAAGCTTTCTTT. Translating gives CASEQAPSLKEAFF.

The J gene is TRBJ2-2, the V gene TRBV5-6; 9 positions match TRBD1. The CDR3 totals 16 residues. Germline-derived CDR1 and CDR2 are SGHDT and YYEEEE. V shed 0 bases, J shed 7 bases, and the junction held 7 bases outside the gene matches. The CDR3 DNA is TGTGCCAGCAGCTTGGGGCCGGGACAGGGAAGCGGGGAGCTGTTTTTT. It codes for CASSLGPGQGSGELFF.

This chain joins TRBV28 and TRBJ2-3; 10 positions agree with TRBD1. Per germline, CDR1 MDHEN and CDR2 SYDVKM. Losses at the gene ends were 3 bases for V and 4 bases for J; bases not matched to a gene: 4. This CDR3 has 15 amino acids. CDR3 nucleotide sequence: TGTGCCAGCAGTTTGGGGACAGGGGTCTCAGATACGCAGTATTTT. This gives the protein CASSLGTGVSDTQYF. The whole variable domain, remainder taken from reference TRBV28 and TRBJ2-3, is DVKVTQSSRYLVKRTGEKVFLECVQDMDHENMFWYRQDPGLGLRLIYFSYDVKMKEKGDIPEGYSVSREKKERFSLILESASTNQTSMYLCASSLGTGVSDTQYFGPGTRLTVL.

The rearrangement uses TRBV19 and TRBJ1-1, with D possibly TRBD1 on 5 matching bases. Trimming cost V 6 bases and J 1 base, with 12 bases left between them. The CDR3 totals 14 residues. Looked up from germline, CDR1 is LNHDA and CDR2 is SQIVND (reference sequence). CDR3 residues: CASRRGGENTEAFF. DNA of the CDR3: TGTGCCAGTAGACGTGGGGGGGAGAACACTGAAGCTTTCTTT.

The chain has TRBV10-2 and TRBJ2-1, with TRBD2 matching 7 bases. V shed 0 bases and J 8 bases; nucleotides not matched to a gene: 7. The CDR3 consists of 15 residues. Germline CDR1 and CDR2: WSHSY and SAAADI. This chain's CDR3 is CASSESAGVLYEQFF. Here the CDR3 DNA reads TGCGCCAGCAGTGAGTCTGCGGGGGTTTTGTATGAGCAGTTCTTC.

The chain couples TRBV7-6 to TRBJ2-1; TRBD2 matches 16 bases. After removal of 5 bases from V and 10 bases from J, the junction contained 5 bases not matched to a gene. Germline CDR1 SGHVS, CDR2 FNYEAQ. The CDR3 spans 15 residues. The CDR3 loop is CASSAGLAGGPEQFF. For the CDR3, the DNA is TGTGCCAGCAGCGCGGGACTAGCGGGGGGGCCGGAGCAGTTCTTC.

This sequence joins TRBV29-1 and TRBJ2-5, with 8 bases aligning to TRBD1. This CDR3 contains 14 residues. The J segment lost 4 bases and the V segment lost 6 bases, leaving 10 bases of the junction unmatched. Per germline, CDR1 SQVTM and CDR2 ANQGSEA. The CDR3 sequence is CSVLGTGKSETQYF. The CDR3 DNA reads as TGCAGCGTCCTCGGGACAGGCAAATCAGAGACCCAGTACTTC. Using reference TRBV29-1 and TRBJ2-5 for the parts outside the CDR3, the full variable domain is SAVISQKPSRDICQRGTSLTIQCQVDSQVTMMFWYRQQPGQSLTLIATANQGSEATYESGFVIDKFPISRPNLTFSTLTVSNMSPEDSSIYLCSVLGTGKSETQYFGPGTRLLVL.

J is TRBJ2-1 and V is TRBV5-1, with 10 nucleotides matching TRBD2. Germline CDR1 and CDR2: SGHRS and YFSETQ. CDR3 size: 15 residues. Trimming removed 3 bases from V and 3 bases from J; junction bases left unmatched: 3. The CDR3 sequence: CASSSGLANYNEQFF. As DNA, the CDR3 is TGCGCCAGCAGCTCGGGACTAGCGAACTACAATGAGCAGTTCTTC.

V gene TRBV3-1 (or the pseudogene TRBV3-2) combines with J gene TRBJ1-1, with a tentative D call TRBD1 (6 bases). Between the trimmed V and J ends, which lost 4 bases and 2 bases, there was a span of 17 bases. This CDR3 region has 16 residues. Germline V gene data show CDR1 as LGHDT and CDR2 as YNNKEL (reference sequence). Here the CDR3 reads CASSLGGGKRNTEAFF. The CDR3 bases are TGTGCCAGCAGCCTGGGTGGGGGCAAGAGAAACACTGAAGCTTTCTTT.

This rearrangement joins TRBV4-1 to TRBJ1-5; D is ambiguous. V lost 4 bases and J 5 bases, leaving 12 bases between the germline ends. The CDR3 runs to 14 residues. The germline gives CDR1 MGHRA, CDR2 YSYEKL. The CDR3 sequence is CASSPGGVHQPQHF. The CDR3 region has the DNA TGCGCCAGCAGCCCCGGTGGTGTACATCAGCCCCAGCATTTT.

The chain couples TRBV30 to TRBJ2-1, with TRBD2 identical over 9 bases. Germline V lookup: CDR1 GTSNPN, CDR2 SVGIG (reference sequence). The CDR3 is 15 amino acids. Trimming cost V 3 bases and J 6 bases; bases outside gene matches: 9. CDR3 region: CAWSSGLATPNEQFF. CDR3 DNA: TGTGCCTGGAGCTCAGGACTAGCGACGCCCAATGAGCAGTTCTTC. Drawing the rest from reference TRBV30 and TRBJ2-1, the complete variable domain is SQTIHQWPATLVQPVGSPLSLECTVEGTSNPNLYWYRQAAGRGLQLLFYSVGIGQISSEVPQNLSASRPQDRQFILSSKKLLLSDSGFYLCAWSSGLATPNEQFFGPGTRLTVL.

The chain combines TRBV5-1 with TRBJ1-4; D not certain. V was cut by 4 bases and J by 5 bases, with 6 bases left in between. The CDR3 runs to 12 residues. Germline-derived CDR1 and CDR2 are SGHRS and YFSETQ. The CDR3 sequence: CASSLNNEKLFF. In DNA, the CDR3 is TGCGCCAGCAGCCTAAACAATGAAAAACTGTTTTTT.

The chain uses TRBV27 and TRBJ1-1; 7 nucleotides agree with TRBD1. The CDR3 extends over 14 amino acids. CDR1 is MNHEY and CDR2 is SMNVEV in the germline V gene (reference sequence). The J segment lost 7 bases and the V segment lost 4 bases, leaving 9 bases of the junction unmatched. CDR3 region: CASSSSGGWGEAFF. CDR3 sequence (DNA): TGTGCCAGCAGTTCCTCAGGGGGTTGGGGTGAAGCTTTCTTT.

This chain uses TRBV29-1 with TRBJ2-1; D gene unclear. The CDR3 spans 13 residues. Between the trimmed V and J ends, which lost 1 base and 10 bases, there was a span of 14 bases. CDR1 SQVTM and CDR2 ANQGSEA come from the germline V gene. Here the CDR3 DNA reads TGCAGCGTTGAAGTAGAGTCAGGTAGGGAGCAGTTCTTC. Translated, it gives CSVEVESGREQFF.

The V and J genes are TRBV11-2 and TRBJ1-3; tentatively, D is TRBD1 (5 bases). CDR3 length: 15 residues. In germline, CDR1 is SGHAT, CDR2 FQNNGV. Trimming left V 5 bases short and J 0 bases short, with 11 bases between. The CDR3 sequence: CASSPGVGSGNTIYF. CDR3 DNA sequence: TGTGCCAGCAGCCCGGGGGTGGGCTCTGGAAACACCATATATTTT.

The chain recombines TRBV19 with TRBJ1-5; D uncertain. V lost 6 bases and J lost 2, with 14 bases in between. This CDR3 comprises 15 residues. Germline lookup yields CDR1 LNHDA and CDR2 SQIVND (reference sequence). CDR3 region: CASRTVPGGNQPQHF. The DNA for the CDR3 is TGTGCCAGTAGGACTGTACCTGGCGGCAATCAGCCCCAGCATTTT.

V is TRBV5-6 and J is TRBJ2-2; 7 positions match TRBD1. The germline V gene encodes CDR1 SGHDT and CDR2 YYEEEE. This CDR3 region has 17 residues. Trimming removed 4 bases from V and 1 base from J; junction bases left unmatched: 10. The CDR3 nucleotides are TGTGCCAGCAGCCCTCCGACAGGGATGGGGAACACCGGGGAGCTGTTTTTT. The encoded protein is CASSPPTGMGNTGELFF.